The 15 T cell receptor beta chains below all came from one sample that was sequenced in a study of graft-versus-host responses after intestinal transplantation. Libraries were prepared by immunoSEQ multiplex PCR; TCRdb keeps only in-frame clonotypes and omits some of them. The table lists 65,000 to 90,000 clones, about 90% of them singletons. These TCRs' antigens remain unknown. The starting material was unstimulated CD8+ T cells sorted from spleen or lymph node cells, obtained before transplant. These receptors were obtained from a human donor who was the organ donor for an intestinal transplant.

A note on this clone: The same CDR3 arises from other DNA sequences in this sample as well. This chain joins TRBV27 and TRBJ1-1, with D possibly TRBD1 on 6 matching bases. The ends were cut back, 5 bases at V and 3 bases at J, with 10 bases in the middle. The germline V gene has CDR1 MNHEY and CDR2 SMNVEV (reference sequence). This CDR3 is 13 amino acids long. CDR3 sequence: CASSLGQYTEAFF. Here the CDR3 DNA reads TGTGCCAGCAGTCTCGGACAGTACACTGAAGCTTTCTTT.

V usage is TRBV4-1 and J usage is TRBJ1-2, with 8 bases aligning to TRBD1. CDR3 length: 17 residues. Germline CDR1 is MGHRA and CDR2 is YSYEKL. Unmatched junction bases numbered 12, after V lost 0 bases and J lost 6 bases. The chain's CDR3 is CASSQDTPPGGLDGYTF. For the CDR3, the DNA is TGCGCCAGCAGCCAAGATACCCCTCCAGGGGGCCTGGATGGCTACACCTTC.

The DNA of the CDR3 is TGTGCCAGCAGCGTAGCGAGAGCTAACTATGGCTACACCTTC. It encodes CASSVARANYGYTF. The V call is TRBV9, the J call TRBJ1-2; D not certain. V was shortened by 0 bases and J by 0 bases, with 6 bases between the two germline ends. Germline V gene lookup returns CDR1 SGDLS and CDR2 YYNGEE. The CDR3 contains 14 residues.

The chain links TRBV7-9 to TRBJ2-5, with TRBD2 matching over 7 bases. Germline CDR1 reads SEHNR; CDR2 reads FQNEAQ (reference sequence). V was pared by 6 bases and J by 2 bases, with 12 bases of the junction left unmatched. The CDR3 spans 16 residues. The CDR3 region has the DNA TGTGCCAGCAGGGACTCCGGGACTATGTCTCAAGAGACCCAGTACTTC. Translation: CASRDSGTMSQETQYF.

This rearrangement joins TRBV5-3 to TRBJ1-4; D not resolved. TRBV5-3 belongs to the ORF category, with a function that is uncertain. The ends were cut back, 3 bases at V and 4 bases at J, with 4 bases in the middle. The CDR3 is 12 residues long. In nucleotides, the CDR3 is TGTGCCAGAAGCTCCAATAATGAAAAACTGTTTTTT. This codes for CARSSNNEKLFF.

The V and J genes are TRBV9 and TRBJ2-5, with 8 bases aligning to TRBD2. The CDR3 runs to 15 residues. Per the germline V gene, CDR1 is SGDLS and CDR2 is YYNGEE. V was clipped by 3 bases and J by 3 bases; unmatched bases: 7. CDR3 sequence: CASSAGALAEETQYF. CDR3 nucleotides: TGTGCCAGCAGCGCCGGGGCACTAGCGGAAGAGACCCAGTACTTC.

The V and J genes are TRBV12-5 and TRBJ2-5; D unclear. The CDR3 runs to 11 residues. Trimming pared 6 bases from V and 3 bases from J, leaving 5 bases between. Per the germline V gene, CDR1 is LGHNT and CDR2 is FRNRAP. The CDR3 DNA is TGTGCTAGTGGGAGAAAAGAGACCCAGTACTTC. This codes for CASGRKETQYF.

The CDR3 DNA reads TGTGCCAGCAGCGTAGGGCATACTAATGAAAAACTGTTTTTT. As protein: CASSVGHTNEKLFF. The gene calls are TRBV9 and TRBJ1-4, with D unclear. Germline CDR1 and CDR2: SGDLS and YYNGEE. This CDR3 has 14 amino acids. The V gene lost 0 bases and the J gene lost 2 bases, with 5 bases spanning the gap. Together with reference TRBV9 and TRBJ1-4, the CDR3 gives the full variable domain: DSGVTQTPKHLITATGQRVTLRCSPRSGDLSVYWYQQSLDQGLQFLIQYYNGEERAKGNILERFSAQQFPDLHSELNLSSLELGDSALYFCASSVGHTNEKLFFGSGTQLSVL.

V gene TRBV5-1 combines with J gene TRBJ2-5, with 8 bases lining up with TRBD2. CDR3 length: 17 amino acids. J lost 2 bases, V lost 4 bases, and 13 bases had no gene match. Germline V lookup: CDR1 SGHRS, CDR2 YFSETQ. CDR3 loop: CASSRREAGYRQETQYF. In DNA form, the CDR3 reads TGCGCCAGCAGCCGGCGGGAGGCGGGGTATAGACAAGAGACCCAGTACTTC.

This clone occurred once. The chain recombines TRBV6-5 with TRBJ2-5; D is possibly TRBD1 (5 bases). V lost 5 bases, J lost 8 bases, and 12 bases lay in between. Per germline, CDR1 MNHEY and CDR2 SVGAGI. This CDR3 contains 12 residues. The CDR3 loop reads CASSPDIFTQYF. CDR3 nucleotides: TGTGCCAGCAGTCCGGACATCTTTACCCAGTACTTC.

This chain connects TRBV30 to TRBJ1-1; D is perhaps TRBD1 (5 bases). The germline V gene encodes CDR1 GTSNPN and CDR2 SVGIG (reference sequence). With 1 base removed from V and 4 bases from J, the gap between germline ends came to 7 bases. The CDR3 runs to 12 residues. CDR3 protein: CAWSGQPTEAFF. CDR3 in DNA: TGTGCCTGGAGTGGACAGCCCACTGAAGCTTTCTTT.

The V call is TRBV27, the J call TRBJ1-5; D is possibly TRBD1 (5 bases). CDR3 length equals 12 residues. Germline V CDR1 and CDR2: MNHEY, SMNVEV (reference sequence). The V and J ends lost 10 bases and 11 bases respectively, with 18 bases between them. The chain's CDR3 is CATGTPIGAQHF. CDR3 nucleotides: TGTGCCACCGGGACTCCGATTGGGGCCCAGCATTTT.

This clone appeared once. The chain combines TRBV27 with TRBJ2-3; the match to TRBD2 covers 11 bases. CDR1 is MNHEY and CDR2 is SMNVEV in the germline V gene (reference sequence). The CDR3 sequence is 15 residues long. The trim removed 10 bases at V and 4 bases at J, leaving 10 bases unmatched. The CDR3 sequence is CAIKRASGGPDTQYF. In nucleotides, the CDR3 is TGTGCCATCAAACGGGCTAGCGGGGGGCCAGATACGCAGTATTTT.

CDR3 residues: CASSVRGGLHRELFF. The CDR3 region has the DNA TGTGCCAGCAGCGTTAGAGGGGGCCTTCACCGGGAGCTGTTTTTT. The chain recombines TRBV5-4 with TRBJ2-2; 7 nucleotides line up with TRBD1. The CDR3 spans 15 residues. With V trimmed by 4 bases and J by 9 bases, 12 bases remained unmatched. Looked up from germline, CDR1 is SGHNT and CDR2 is YYREEE (reference sequence).

The V and J genes are TRBV27 and TRBJ2-5; 9 bases fit TRBD1. The DNA matches TRBJ2-7 better at its end, which makes the J call doubtful. Germline values: CDR1 MNHEY, CDR2 SMNVEV (reference sequence). The CDR3 length is 13 residues. The CDR3 spells CASRDRVYYEQYF. The CDR3 nucleotides are TGTGCCAGCCGGGACAGGGTCTACTACGAGCAGTACTTC.